This TCR beta chain stems from a study of blood T cell repertoires in COVID-19. CDR3 length equals 14 residues. Germline V gene lookup returns CDR1 MGHDK and CDR2 SYGVNS. J was trimmed by 3 bases and V by 3 bases; bases with no gene match: 4. Repertoires were generated with immunoSEQ multiplex PCR, while TCRdb's copy carries only in-frame clones and drops some. The sample has some 150,000 clones, 83% seen once. In this sample, this clone turned up many times. The V gene is TRBV25-1, the J gene TRBJ2-5, with 7 bases fitting TRBD1. The TCR was taken from a woman between 50 and 59 years old who had recovered from COVID-19. Sequenced sample: PBMCs or T cells enriched from blood (not recorded which). CDR3 bases: TGTGCCAGCAGTGACCGTGGGACAGAAGAGACCCAGTACTTC. This encodes CASSDRGTEETQYF.